The clone carrying this T cell receptor beta chain showed up many times. Its specificity is not known. The source material, RNA transcripts, was used to amplify TCR beta CDR3 regions. HTBI primers were the set used in a first-round RT-PCR of the TCR CDR3. One entry per CDR3 protein results from TCRdb running MiXCR on the multiplex PCR reads. Altogether hundreds of thousands of distinct CDR3 sequences are present, around 24% being singletons, with the ten largest covering roughly a third. The source of the sample is a study of T cells in Graves' hyperthyroidism and ophthalmopathy. The overall study: Peripheral blood was acquired at first diagnosis, ahead of any therapy whatsoever. General study points: Most thyroid clonotypes that were expanded above 0.001 also turned up in blood.

Lactation, pregnancy, other autoimmune disease or uncontrolled infection led to exclusion of patients. Diagnoses used clinical symptoms, serum thyroxine and TRAb, thyroid ultrasound and orbital computed tomography. V was trimmed by 2 bases and J by 4 bases, leaving 16 bases between them. The CDR3 contains 15 residues. The V gene's germline CDR1 is SGHRS and CDR2 YFSETQ. This sequence originates from a middle-aged woman with Graves' ophthalmopathy. The sample comprised blood. The gene calls are TRBV5-1 and TRBJ2-7, with D tentatively TRBD1 (6 bases). CDR3 protein: CASSLLDSSQYEQYF. In nucleotides, the CDR3 is TGCGCCAGCAGCTTACTGGACAGTTCACAATACGAGCAGTACTTC.